What follows are 32 T cell receptor beta chains derived from one specimen sequenced in a study of shared clonotypes between healthy human individuals. The assay was immunoSEQ multiplex PCR, and TCRdb's table has in-frame clones only and misses some. The data contain approximately 1,500,000 clones, around 98% of them singletons. The sample taken for sequencing was naive CD4+ T cells sorted from blood. Subset specified: CD45RA+ positively selected. The receptors originated from a man aged 25-45 years in good health.

This chain connects TRBV28 to TRBJ1-4; TRBD1 is a possible D gene (5 bases). Looked up from germline, CDR1 is MDHEN and CDR2 is SYDVKM. This CDR3 has 13 residues. Trimming took off 2 bases at V and 12 bases at J, with 13 bases between the two ends. CDR3 nucleotides: TGTGCCAGCAGTTTAACCGCAGGGAGGGAACTGTTTTTT. Its protein product is CASSLTAGRELFF.

The genes are TRBV5-6 and TRBJ1-2; D remains ambiguous. The CDR3 is made up of 15 amino acids. Germline CDR1 is SGHDT and CDR2 is YYEEEE. V was cut by 0 bases and J by 6 bases, with 15 bases left in between. Written as DNA, the CDR3 is TGTGCCAGCAGCTTGGGAAATATAGGGTTGGATGGCTACACCTTC. This translates into CASSLGNIGLDGYTF.

The chain combines TRBV25-1 with TRBJ2-5; D possibly uses TRBD1 or TRBD2 (5 bases each). Germline lookup yields CDR1 MGHDK and CDR2 SYGVNS. The V gene lost 2 bases and the J gene lost 3 bases, with 16 bases spanning the gap. The CDR3 extends over 16 amino acids. The DNA for the CDR3 is TGTGCCAGCAGTGAACGGATAGGGGTGGGGGAAGAGACCCAGTACTTC. This codes for CASSERIGVGEETQYF.

The chain carries TRBV6-5 and TRBJ2-7; D is unclear. Per the germline V gene, CDR1 is MNHEY and CDR2 is SVGAGI. The CDR3 is 14 amino acids. Between the trimmed V and J ends, which lost 8 bases and 3 bases, there was a span of 17 bases. CDR3 coding DNA: TGTGCCAGCCGCAGGTCCCAGCAAGGCTACGAGCAGTACTTC. Residues: CASRRSQQGYEQYF.

The chain employs TRBV5-4 and TRBJ2-7, with 8 bases that match TRBD2. The junction had 7 bases not matched to a gene; V was cut back by 5 bases and J by 3 bases. This CDR3 is 14 amino acids long. Per the germline V gene, CDR1 is SGHNT and CDR2 is YYREEE (reference sequence). CDR3 coding DNA: TGTGCCAGCAGTTCCGGGACTAGAATCTACGAGCAGTACTTC. It translates to CASSSGTRIYEQYF.

V is TRBV9 and J is TRBJ2-5; perhaps D is TRBD1 or TRBD2 (5 bases each). Germline V gene lookup returns CDR1 SGDLS and CDR2 YYNGEE. The V end was cut by 0 bases, the J end by 5 bases, with 17 bases between. The CDR3 contains 16 residues. The CDR3 nucleotides are TGTGCCAGCAGCGTAGCTACGCCAGGGACGGGGGAGACCCAGTACTTC. It is translated as CASSVATPGTGETQYF.

V gene TRBV29-1 combines with J gene TRBJ1-4, with 8 bases identical to TRBD1. Trimming removed 5 bases from V and 3 bases from J; junction bases left unmatched: 2. CDR1 and CDR2 from the germline V gene are SQVTM and ANQGSEA. The CDR3 totals 13 residues. Here the CDR3 DNA reads TGCAGCGTTTCCAGGGGGCCTAATGAAAAACTGTTTTTT. It translates to CSVSRGPNEKLFF.

This rearrangement joins TRBV28 to TRBJ2-7, with a weak D call TRBD2 (7 bases). The germline V gene encodes CDR1 MDHEN and CDR2 SYDVKM. Trimming left V 6 bases short and J 4 bases short, with 16 bases between. This CDR3 is built from 14 residues. CDR3 in amino acids: CASRRGGNQYEQYF. CDR3 nucleotides: TGTGCCAGCAGGAGGGGGGGAAACCAATACGAGCAGTACTTC.

The gene calls are TRBV5-4 and TRBJ2-6; TRBD1 is a possible D gene (6 bases). The CDR3 contains 16 residues. The germline CDR1 and CDR2 sequences are SGHNT and YYREEE (reference sequence). V was clipped by 1 base and J by 0 bases, with 8 bases between them. The CDR3 DNA reads as TGTGCCAGCAGCTTGACAGGGCGCTCTGGGGCCAACGTCCTGACTTTC. Amino acids: CASSLTGRSGANVLTF.

The CDR3 here is CASSAGDRGHFDEQFF. CDR3 coding DNA: TGTGCCAGCAGCGCCGGGGACAGGGGGCATTTCGATGAGCAGTTCTTC. The V call is TRBV7-9, the J call TRBJ2-1; 12 bases agree with TRBD1. There are 16 residues in the CDR3. CDR1 is SEHNR and CDR2 is FQNEAQ in the germline V gene (reference sequence). V gave up 5 bases and J gave up 8 bases; unmatched junction bases: 10.

The rearrangement links TRBV18 to TRBJ2-1; TRBD2 might be the D (7 bases). Trimming pared 4 bases from V and 8 bases from J, leaving 21 bases between. CDR3 length: 16 amino acids. CDR1 is KGHSH and CDR2 is LQKENI in the germline V gene. The DNA of the CDR3 is TGTGCCAGCTCACTCCGAGCTAGCGGAGGGGGGGATGAGCAGTTCTTC. It yields the protein CASSLRASGGGDEQFF.

This clone appeared once. V gene TRBV28 combines with J gene TRBJ1-4; D is undetermined. CDR1 MDHEN and CDR2 SYDVKM come from the germline V gene. The V end was cut by 4 bases, the J end by 0 bases, with 12 bases between. The CDR3 runs 16 residues. The CDR3 region has the DNA TGTGCCAGCAGTTGGGCGTCAGCTGCAACTAATGAAAAACTGTTTTTT. Translation gives CASSWASAATNEKLFF.

The V call is TRBV5-8, the J call TRBJ2-7; 7 bases agree with TRBD1. The junction had 2 bases not matched to a gene; V was cut back by 4 bases and J by 1 base. This CDR3 is 13 amino acids long. The germline gives CDR1 SGHTS, CDR2 YDEGEE. CDR3 DNA: TGTGCCAGCAGCATGGGACAGTCCTACGAGCAGTACTTC. Translation: CASSMGQSYEQYF.

The chain carries TRBV19 and TRBJ2-1; no clear D. From germline, CDR1 is LNHDA and CDR2 SQIVND (reference sequence). The CDR3 is made up of 16 amino acids. V lost 6 bases and J 7 bases, leaving 22 bases between the germline ends. CDR3 sequence (DNA): TGTGCCAGTAGGGGTGCTCGGACGGATAGATCTAATGAGCAGTTCTTC. It yields the protein CASRGARTDRSNEQFF.

The rearrangement links TRBV5-1 to TRBJ2-3, with 7 bases aligning to TRBD2. V lost 4 bases to trimming and J lost 2 bases; unmatched junction nucleotides: 13. The CDR3 extends over 17 amino acids. The germline CDR1 and CDR2 sequences are SGHRS and YFSETQ. Written as DNA, the CDR3 is TGCGCCAGCAGCCAACCACTATGGGACTACTCCACAGATACGCAGTATTTT. It translates to CASSQPLWDYSTDTQYF.

A note on this clone: The sample carries other DNA sequences with the same CDR3. This chain joins TRBV9 and TRBJ1-5, with D maybe TRBD1 (6 bases). Germline V gene data show CDR1 as SGDLS and CDR2 as YYNGEE. The CDR3 covers 14 residues. Trimming pared 2 bases from V and 3 bases from J, leaving 9 bases between. CDR3 sequence: CASSVTGSNQPQHF. The CDR3 coding sequence is TGTGCCAGCAGCGTTACAGGGTCCAATCAGCCCCAGCATTTT.

The chain employs TRBV18 and TRBJ1-1, with TRBD1 identical over 8 bases. Germline values: CDR1 KGHSH, CDR2 LQKENI. The CDR3 is made up of 14 amino acids. V dropped 5 bases and J dropped 4; count of bases not matched to a gene: 6. The CDR3 nucleotides are TGTGCCAGCTCAAAGGGTACAGGGGGCACTGAAGCTTTCTTT. Residues: CASSKGTGGTEAFF.

The rearrangement uses TRBV29-1 and TRBJ2-5; 7 nucleotides agree with TRBD1. Looked up from germline, CDR1 is SQVTM and CDR2 is ANQGSEA. CDR3 length: 12 amino acids. V was pared by 5 bases and J by 5 bases, with 5 bases of the junction left unmatched. The CDR3 DNA reads TGCAGCGTTAAGACAGGGCTCGAGACCCAGTACTTC. It codes for CSVKTGLETQYF.

The chain uses TRBV5-5 and TRBJ2-7; D remains ambiguous. Per germline, CDR1 SGHKS and CDR2 YYEKEE (reference sequence). V gave up 0 bases and J gave up 6 bases, with 13 bases separating them. The CDR3 extends over 14 amino acids. CDR3 loop: CASSLELGWFEQYF. CDR3 DNA: TGTGCCAGCAGCTTGGAGCTGGGTTGGTTCGAGCAGTACTTC.

V is TRBV27 and J is TRBJ2-5, with D unclear. Germline values: CDR1 MNHEY, CDR2 SMNVEV (reference sequence). Trimming shortened V by 3 bases and J by 4 bases, and 9 bases separated the two germline ends. This CDR3 contains 13 residues. The DNA for the CDR3 is TGTGCCAGCAGTTTTGTTCCTCGAGAGACCCAGTACTTC. Amino acids: CASSFVPRETQYF.

The chain has TRBV29-1 and TRBJ2-3, with 13 positions matching TRBD2. The CDR3 extends over 17 amino acids. V dropped 3 bases and J dropped 0; count of bases not matched to a gene: 6. The V gene's germline CDR1 is SQVTM and CDR2 ANQGSEA. The CDR3 DNA follows: TGCAGCGTTGAGGCCCAACTAGCGGGAGGGAGCACAGATACGCAGTATTTT. It specifies CSVEAQLAGGSTDTQYF.

The rearrangement joins TRBV29-1 to TRBJ2-3, with 11 bases identical to TRBD1. J was trimmed by 4 bases and V by 7 bases; bases with no gene match: 10. CDR3 length: 15 amino acids. Looked up from germline, CDR1 is SQVTM and CDR2 is ANQGSEA. The CDR3 reads CSAGRGQGVPDTQYF. The CDR3 region has the DNA TGCAGCGCCGGAAGGGGACAGGGGGTCCCAGATACGCAGTATTTT.

V and J are TRBV5-5 and TRBJ2-7; 7 bases line up with TRBD1. The germline V gene has CDR1 SGHKS and CDR2 YYEKEE (reference sequence). V gave up 1 base and J gave up 0 bases; unmatched junction bases: 4. This CDR3 comprises 15 residues. DNA of the CDR3: TGTGCCAGCAGCTTGTGGGCAGGGGGCTCCTACGAGCAGTACTTC. Translated, it gives CASSLWAGGSYEQYF.

The chain recombines TRBV7-9 with TRBJ2-7, with D uncertain. The CDR3 totals 14 residues. CDR1 and CDR2 (germline): SEHNR, FQNEAQ (reference sequence). V lost 2 bases to trimming and J lost 5 bases, with 13 bases between them. CDR3 residues: CASSLNLRWDEQYF. The CDR3 DNA reads as TGTGCCAGCAGCTTAAACCTACGATGGGACGAGCAGTACTTC.

The chain has TRBV27 and TRBJ1-5; D is unclear. Germline CDR1 and CDR2: MNHEY and SMNVEV (reference sequence). The V and J ends lost 2 bases and 2 bases respectively, with 13 bases between them. The CDR3 has 16 amino acids. The CDR3 region is CASSLPQQFRNQPQHF. CDR3 coding DNA: TGTGCCAGCAGTTTACCCCAACAGTTTCGCAATCAGCCCCAGCATTTT.

This chain joins TRBV11-2 and TRBJ2-5; 7 bases agree with TRBD1. In germline, CDR1 is SGHAT, CDR2 FQNNGV. The CDR3 runs to 19 residues. V lost 3 bases and J lost 7; bases outside the gene matches: 23. Here the CDR3 DNA reads TGTGCCAGCAGCTTTTCACAGGGGACGTGGGCGCCGAGGTACGGGACCCAGTACTTC. Amino acid sequence: CASSFSQGTWAPRYGTQYF.

The CDR3 DNA reads TGTGCCAGCAGTTTGCCTGGCGCCCTCTACGAGCAGTACTTC. Translated: CASSLPGALYEQYF. The rearrangement joins TRBV28 to TRBJ2-7; D remains unclear. Germline assignment: CDR1 MDHEN and CDR2 SYDVKM. The ends were cut back, 3 bases at V and 3 bases at J, with 12 bases in the middle. The CDR3 contains 14 residues.

The CDR3 reads CASSPGWGNNEQFF. CDR3 sequence (DNA): TGTGCCAGCAGTCCCGGTTGGGGCAACAATGAGCAGTTCTTC. V is TRBV11-2 and J is TRBJ2-1, with TRBD1 as a possible D gene (5 bases). CDR1 is SGHAT, CDR2 FQNNGV, per germline. CDR3 size: 14 residues. V was clipped by 6 bases and J by 5 bases, with 14 bases between them.

The rearrangement links TRBV11-3 to TRBJ2-2; 10 positions match TRBD2. This CDR3 contains 15 residues. Germline assignment: CDR1 SGHNT and CDR2 YENEEA. The V segment lost 6 bases and the J segment 4 bases; nucleotides outside the gene matches: 5. The CDR3 reads CASSRGLAVTGELFF. CDR3 nucleotide sequence: TGTGCCAGCAGTCGCGGACTAGCGGTCACCGGGGAGCTGTTTTTT.

The chain couples TRBV27 to TRBJ1-5, with TRBD1 matching 7 bases. The CDR3 loop spans 18 amino acids. Losses at the gene ends were 6 bases for V and 5 bases for J; bases not matched to a gene: 19. CDR1 is MNHEY and CDR2 is SMNVEV in the germline V gene (reference sequence). This CDR3 is CASRMTGPINGGDQPQHF. The CDR3 DNA is TGTGCCAGCAGAATGACAGGGCCTATCAATGGGGGGGATCAGCCCCAGCATTTT.

The chain links TRBV10-3 to TRBJ1-4; D is ambiguous. Trimming took 6 bases from V and 0 from J, leaving 8 bases between them. CDR1 and CDR2 (germline): ENHRY, SYGVKD. The CDR3 is 14 amino acids. In DNA, the CDR3 is TGTGCCATCAGCACAGATGCAACTAATGAAAAACTGTTTTTT. Protein product: CAISTDATNEKLFF.

This chain joins TRBV7-2 and TRBJ1-5; D is perhaps TRBD1 (6 bases). This CDR3 is built from 15 residues. The V end lost 6 bases, the J end lost 0 bases, and 12 bases lay between the germline ends. Germline CDR1 SGHTA, CDR2 FQGNSA. CDR3 loop: CASRPAGDSNQPQHF. The CDR3 region has the DNA TGTGCCAGCAGACCAGCAGGGGATAGCAATCAGCCCCAGCATTTT. The whole variable domain, remainder taken from reference TRBV7-2 and TRBJ1-5, is GAGVSQSPSNKVTEKGKDVELRCDPISGHTALYWYRQSLGQGLEFLIYFQGNSAPDKSGLPSDRFSAERTGGSVSTLTIQRTQQEDSAVYLCASRPAGDSNQPQHFGDGTRLSIL.